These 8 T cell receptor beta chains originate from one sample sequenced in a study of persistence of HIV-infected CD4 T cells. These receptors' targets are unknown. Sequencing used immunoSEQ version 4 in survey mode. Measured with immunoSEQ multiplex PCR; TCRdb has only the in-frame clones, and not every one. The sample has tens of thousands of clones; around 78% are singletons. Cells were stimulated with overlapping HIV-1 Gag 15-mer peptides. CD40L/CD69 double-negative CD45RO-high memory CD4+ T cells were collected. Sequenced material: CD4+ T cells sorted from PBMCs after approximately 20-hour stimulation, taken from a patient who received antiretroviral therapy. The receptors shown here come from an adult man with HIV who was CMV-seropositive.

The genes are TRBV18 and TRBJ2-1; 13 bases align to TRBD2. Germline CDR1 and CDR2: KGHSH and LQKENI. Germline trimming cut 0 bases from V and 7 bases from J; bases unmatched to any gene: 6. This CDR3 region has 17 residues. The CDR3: CASSPPLGLAGLNEQFF. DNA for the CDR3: TGTGCCAGCTCACCACCCTTGGGACTAGCGGGATTGAATGAGCAGTTCTTC.

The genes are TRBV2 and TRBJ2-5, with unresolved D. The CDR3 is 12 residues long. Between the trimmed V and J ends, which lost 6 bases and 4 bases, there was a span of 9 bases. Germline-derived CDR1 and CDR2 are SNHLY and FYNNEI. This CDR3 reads CASSPGTETQYF. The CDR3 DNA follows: TGTGCCAGCAGCCCAGGTACAGAGACCCAGTACTTC.

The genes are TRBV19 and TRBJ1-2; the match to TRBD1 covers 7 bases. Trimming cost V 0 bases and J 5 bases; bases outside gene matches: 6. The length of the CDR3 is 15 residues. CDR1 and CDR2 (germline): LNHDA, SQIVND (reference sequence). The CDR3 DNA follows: TGTGCCAGTAGTATAGACCTACAGGGGCCTTATGGCTACACCTTC. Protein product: CASSIDLQGPYGYTF.

The CDR3 nucleotides read TGTGCCACCAGTAGGGGTTATAGCGAGCACAATGAGCAGTTCTTC. Its translation: CATSRGYSEHNEQFF. The chain recombines TRBV15 with TRBJ2-1; D may be TRBD1 or TRBD2 (5 bases each). Deletions cut 6 bases from V and 5 bases from J, with 17 bases between. There are 15 residues in the CDR3. CDR1 is LNHNV and CDR2 is YYDKDF in the germline V gene (reference sequence).

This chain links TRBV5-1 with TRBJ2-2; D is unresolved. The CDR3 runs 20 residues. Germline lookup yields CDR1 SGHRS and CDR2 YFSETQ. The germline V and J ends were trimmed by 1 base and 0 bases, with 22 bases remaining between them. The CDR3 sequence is CASSLKGWAPIYSNTGELFF. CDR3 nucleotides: TGCGCCAGCAGCTTGAAAGGTTGGGCTCCGATCTATTCGAACACCGGGGAGCTGTTTTTT.

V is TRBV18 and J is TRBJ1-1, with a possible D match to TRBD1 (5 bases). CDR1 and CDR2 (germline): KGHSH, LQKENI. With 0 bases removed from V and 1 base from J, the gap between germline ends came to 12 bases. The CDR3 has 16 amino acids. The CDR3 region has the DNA TGTGCCAGCTCACCACCTTCGGGACGGACGAACACTGAAGCTTTCTTT. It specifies CASSPPSGRTNTEAFF.

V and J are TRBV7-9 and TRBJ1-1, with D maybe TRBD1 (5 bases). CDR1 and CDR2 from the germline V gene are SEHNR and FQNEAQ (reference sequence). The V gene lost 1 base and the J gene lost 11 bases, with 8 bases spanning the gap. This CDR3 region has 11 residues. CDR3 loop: CASSLEGVAFF. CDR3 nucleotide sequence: TGTGCCAGCAGCTTAGAAGGGGTGGCTTTCTTT.

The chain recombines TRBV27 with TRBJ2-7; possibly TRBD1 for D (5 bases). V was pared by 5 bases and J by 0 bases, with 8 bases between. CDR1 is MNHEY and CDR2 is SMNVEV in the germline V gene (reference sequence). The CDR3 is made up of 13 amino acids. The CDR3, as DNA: TGTGCCAGCAGTGCGACAGTCTCCTACGAGCAGTACTTC. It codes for CASSATVSYEQYF.